This T cell receptor (beta chain) was retrieved from a study of T cell changes during pregnancy in multiple sclerosis. The data were produced by immunoSEQ multiplex PCR, yet TCRdb's version contains in-frame clones alone and is incomplete. The sample gives approximately 84,000 clones, over 85% of which show up once; more than 0.75% is in the top ten. The germline V and J ends were trimmed by 1 base and 8 bases, with 12 bases remaining between them. This CDR3 comprises 14 residues. From germline, CDR1 is LNHDA and CDR2 SQIVND (reference sequence). This TCR derives from a female donor in good health, enrolled as a control in a pregnancy study. The source was peripheral blood, collected in the second trimester of pregnancy. The chain recombines TRBV19 with TRBJ2-1; possible D gene TRBD2, 6 bases. The CDR3 DNA follows: TGTGCCAGTAGTATAGCGGGAGTATCTGATGAGCAGTTCTTC. It yields the protein CASSIAGVSDEQFF. Based on the CDR3 plus reference TRBV19 and TRBJ2-1, the full variable domain is DGGITQSPKYLFRKEGQNVTLSCEQNLNHDAMYWYRQDPGQGLRLIYYSQIVNDFQKGDIAEGYSVSREKKESFPLTVTSAQKNPTAFYLCASSIAGVSDEQFFGPGTRLTVL.